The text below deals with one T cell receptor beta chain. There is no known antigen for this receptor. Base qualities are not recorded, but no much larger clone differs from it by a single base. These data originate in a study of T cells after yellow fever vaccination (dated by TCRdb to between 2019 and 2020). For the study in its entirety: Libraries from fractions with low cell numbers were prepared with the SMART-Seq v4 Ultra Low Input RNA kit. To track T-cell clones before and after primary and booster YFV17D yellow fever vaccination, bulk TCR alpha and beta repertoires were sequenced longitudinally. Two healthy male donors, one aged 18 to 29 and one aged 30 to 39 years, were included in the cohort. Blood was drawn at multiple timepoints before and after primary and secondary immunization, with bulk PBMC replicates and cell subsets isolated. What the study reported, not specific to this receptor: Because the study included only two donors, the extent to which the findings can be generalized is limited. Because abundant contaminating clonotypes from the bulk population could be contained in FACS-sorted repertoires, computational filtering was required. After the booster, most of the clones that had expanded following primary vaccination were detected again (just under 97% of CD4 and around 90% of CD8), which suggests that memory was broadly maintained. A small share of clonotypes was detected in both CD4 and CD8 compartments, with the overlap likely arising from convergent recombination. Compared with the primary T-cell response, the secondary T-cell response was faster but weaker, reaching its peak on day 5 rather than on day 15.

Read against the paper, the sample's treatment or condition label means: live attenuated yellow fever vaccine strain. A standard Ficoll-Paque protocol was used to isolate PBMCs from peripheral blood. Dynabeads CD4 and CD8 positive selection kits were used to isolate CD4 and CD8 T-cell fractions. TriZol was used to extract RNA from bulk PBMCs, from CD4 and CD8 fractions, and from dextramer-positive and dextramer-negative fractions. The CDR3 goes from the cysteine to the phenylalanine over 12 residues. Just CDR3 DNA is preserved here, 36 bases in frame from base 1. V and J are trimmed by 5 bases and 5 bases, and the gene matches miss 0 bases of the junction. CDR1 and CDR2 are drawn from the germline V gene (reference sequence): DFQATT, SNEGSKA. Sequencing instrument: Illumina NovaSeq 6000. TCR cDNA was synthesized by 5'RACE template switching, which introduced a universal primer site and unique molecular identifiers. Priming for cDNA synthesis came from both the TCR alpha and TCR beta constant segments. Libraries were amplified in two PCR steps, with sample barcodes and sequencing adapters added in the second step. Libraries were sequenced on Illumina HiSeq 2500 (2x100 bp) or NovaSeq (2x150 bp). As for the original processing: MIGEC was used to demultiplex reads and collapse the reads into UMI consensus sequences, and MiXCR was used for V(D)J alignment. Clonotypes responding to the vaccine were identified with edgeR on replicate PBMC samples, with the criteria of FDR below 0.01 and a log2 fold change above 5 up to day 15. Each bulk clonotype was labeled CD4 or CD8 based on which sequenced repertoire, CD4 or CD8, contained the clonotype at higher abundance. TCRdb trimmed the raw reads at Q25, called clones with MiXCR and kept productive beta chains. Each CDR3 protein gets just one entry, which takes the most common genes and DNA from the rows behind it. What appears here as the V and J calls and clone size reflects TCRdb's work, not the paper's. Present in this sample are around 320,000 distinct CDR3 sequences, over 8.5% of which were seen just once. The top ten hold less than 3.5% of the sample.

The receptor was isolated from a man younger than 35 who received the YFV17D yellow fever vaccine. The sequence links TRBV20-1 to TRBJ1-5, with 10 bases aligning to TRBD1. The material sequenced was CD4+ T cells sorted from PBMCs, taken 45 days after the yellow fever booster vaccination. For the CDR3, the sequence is CSAGTGDQPQHF. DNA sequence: TGCAGTGCTGGGACAGGGGATCAGCCCCAGCATTTT.